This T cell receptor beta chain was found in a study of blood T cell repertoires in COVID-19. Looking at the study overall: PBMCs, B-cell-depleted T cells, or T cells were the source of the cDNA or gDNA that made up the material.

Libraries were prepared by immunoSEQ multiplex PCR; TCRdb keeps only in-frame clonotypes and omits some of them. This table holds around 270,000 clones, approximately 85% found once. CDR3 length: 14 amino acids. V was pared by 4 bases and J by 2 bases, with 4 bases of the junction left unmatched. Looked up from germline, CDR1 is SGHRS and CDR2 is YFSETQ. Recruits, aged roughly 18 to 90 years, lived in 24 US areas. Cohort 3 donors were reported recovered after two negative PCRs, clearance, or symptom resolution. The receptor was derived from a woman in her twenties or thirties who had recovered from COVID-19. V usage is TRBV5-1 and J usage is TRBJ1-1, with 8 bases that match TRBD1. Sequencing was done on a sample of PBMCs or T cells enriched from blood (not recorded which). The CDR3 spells CASSAGTGNTEAFF. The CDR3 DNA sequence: TGCGCCAGCAGCGCAGGGACAGGTAACACTGAAGCTTTCTTT.